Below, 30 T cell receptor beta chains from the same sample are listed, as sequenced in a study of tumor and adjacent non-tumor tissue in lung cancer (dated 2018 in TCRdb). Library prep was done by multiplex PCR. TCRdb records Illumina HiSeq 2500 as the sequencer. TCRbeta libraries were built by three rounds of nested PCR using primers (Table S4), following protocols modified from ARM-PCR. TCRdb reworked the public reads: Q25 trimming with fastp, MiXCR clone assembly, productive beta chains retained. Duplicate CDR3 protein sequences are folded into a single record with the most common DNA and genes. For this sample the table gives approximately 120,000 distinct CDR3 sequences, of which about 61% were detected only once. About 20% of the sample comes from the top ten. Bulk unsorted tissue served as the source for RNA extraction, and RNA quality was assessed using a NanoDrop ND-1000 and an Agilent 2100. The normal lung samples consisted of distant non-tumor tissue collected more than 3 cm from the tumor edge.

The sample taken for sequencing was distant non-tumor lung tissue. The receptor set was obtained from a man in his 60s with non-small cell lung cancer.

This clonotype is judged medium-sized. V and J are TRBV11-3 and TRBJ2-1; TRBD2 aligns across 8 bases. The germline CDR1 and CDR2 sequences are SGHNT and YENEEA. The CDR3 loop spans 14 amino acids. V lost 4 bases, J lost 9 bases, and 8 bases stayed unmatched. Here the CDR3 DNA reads TGTGCCAGCAGCTCGAGCGGGAGTACCCGTGAGCAGTTCTTC. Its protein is CASSSSGSTREQFF.

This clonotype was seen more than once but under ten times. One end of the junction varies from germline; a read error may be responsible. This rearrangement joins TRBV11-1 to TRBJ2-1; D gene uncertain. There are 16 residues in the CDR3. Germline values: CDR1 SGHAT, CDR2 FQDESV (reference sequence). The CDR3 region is CASSSQPPSSYNERFF. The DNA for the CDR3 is TGTGCTAGCAGCTCACAACCGCCGAGCTCCTACAATGAGCGGTTCTTC.

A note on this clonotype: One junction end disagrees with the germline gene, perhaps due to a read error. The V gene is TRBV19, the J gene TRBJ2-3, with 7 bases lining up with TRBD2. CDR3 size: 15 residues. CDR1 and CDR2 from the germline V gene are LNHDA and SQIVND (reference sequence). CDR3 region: CAISIGAGEADTQYF. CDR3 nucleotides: TGTGCCATTAGTATCGGGGCGGGGGAGGCAGATACGCAGTATTTT.

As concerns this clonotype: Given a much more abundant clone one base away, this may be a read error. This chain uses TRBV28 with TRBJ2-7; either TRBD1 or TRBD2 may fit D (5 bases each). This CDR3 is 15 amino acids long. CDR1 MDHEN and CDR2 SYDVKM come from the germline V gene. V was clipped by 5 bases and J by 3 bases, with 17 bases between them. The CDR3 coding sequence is TGTGCCAGCAGTCCCTCCGGGACCCCCCACTACGAGCAGTACTTC. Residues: CASSPSGTPHYEQYF.

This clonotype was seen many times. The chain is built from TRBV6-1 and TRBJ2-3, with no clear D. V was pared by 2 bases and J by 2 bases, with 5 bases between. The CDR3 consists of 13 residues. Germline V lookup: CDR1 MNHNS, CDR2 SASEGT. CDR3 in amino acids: CASSETYTDTQYF. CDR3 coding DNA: TGTGCCAGCAGTGAAACGTACACAGATACGCAGTATTTT.

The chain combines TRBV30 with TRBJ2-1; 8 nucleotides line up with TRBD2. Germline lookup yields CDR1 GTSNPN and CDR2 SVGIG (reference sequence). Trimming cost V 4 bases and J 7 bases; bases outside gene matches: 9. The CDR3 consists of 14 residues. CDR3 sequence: CAWKVAGKGNEQFF. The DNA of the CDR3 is TGTGCCTGGAAGGTAGCGGGAAAGGGAAATGAGCAGTTCTTC.

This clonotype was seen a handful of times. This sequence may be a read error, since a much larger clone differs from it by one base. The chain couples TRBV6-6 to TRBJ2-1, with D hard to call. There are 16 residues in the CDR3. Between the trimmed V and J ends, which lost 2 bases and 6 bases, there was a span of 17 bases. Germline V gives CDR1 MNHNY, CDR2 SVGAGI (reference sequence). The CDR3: CASSYPGTRWINEQFF. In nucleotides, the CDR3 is TGTGCCAGCAGTTACCCCGGAACACGATGGATCAATGAGCAGTTCTTC.

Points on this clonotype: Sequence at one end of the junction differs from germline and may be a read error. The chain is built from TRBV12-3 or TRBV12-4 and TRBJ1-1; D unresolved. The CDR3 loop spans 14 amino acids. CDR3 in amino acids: CASRPQVTNNEALF. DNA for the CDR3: TGTGCCAGCAGACCCCAGGTGACGAACAATGAAGCTTTGTTT.

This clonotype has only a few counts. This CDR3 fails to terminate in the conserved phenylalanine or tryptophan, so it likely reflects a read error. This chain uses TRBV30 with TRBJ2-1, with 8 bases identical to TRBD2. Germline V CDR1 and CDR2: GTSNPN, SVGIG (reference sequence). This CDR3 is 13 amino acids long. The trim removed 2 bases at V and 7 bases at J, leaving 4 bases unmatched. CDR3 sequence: CAWSRAGANEQFL. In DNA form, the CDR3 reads TGTGCCTGGAGTCGAGCGGGAGCTAATGAGCAGTTCTTA.

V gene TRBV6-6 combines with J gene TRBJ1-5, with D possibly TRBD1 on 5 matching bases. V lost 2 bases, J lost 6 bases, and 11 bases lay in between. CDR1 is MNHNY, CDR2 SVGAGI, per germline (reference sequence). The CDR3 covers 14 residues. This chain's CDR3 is CASSYADTSQPQHF. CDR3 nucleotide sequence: TGTGCCAGCAGTTACGCGGACACCAGTCAGCCCCAGCATTTT.

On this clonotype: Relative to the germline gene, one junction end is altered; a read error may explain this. The CDR3 is CSVEAQGHIRYF. The CDR3 DNA sequence: TGCAGCGTTGAAGCGCAGGGCCACATTCGGTACTTC. This rearrangement joins TRBV29-1 to TRBJ2-4, with D possibly being TRBD1 (5 bases). The CDR3 is 12 residues long. Germline CDR1 is SQVTM and CDR2 is ANQGSEA.

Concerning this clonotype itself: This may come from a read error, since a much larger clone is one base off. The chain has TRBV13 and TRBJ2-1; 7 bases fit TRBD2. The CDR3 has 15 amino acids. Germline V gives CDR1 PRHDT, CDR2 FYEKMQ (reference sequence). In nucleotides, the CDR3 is TGTGTCAGCAGCTTATGGGGGAGGGCCTACAATGAGCAGTTCTTC. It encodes CVSSLWGRAYNEQFF.

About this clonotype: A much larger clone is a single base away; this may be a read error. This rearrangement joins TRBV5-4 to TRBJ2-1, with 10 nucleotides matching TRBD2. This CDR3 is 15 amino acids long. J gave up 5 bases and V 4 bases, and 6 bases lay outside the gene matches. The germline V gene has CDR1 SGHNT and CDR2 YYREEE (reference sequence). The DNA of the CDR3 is TGTGCCAGCAGCATTAGCGGGGGGCGCCACAATGAGCAGTTCTTC. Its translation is CASSISGGRHNEQFF.

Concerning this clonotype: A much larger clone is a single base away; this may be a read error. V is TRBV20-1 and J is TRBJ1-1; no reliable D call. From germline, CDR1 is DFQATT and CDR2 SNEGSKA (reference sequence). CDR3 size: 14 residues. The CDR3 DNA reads TGCAGTGCCACCGCCGACAACATGAACACTGTAGCTTTCTTT. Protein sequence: CSATADNMNTVAFF.

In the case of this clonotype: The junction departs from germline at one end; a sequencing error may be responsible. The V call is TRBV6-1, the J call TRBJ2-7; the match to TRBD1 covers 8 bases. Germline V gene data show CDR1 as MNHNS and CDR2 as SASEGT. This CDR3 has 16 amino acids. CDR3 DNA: TGTACCAGCGGTGAAGTGGTACAGGGGGTAAGGGGCGAGCAGTACTTC. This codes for CTSGEVVQGVRGEQYF.

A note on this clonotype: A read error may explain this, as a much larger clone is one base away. The CDR3 DNA reads as TGTGCCAGCAGCTTGGAGGACCCCGGACAGTATGGCGAGCAGTACTTC. Translation gives CASSLEDPGQYGEQYF. V is TRBV5-4 and J is TRBJ2-7; D is possibly TRBD1 (6 bases). This CDR3 has 16 residues. CDR1 is SGHNT and CDR2 is YYREEE in the germline V gene (reference sequence). Trimming removed 0 bases from V and 6 bases from J, with 19 bases in between.

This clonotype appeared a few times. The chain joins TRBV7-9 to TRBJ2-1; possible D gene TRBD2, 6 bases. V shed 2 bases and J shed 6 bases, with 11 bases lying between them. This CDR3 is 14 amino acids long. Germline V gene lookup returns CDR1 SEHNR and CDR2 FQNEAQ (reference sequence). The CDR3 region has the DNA TGTGCCAGCAGCTTAAAAACTAGCCCCAATGAGCAGTTCTTC. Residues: CASSLKTSPNEQFF.

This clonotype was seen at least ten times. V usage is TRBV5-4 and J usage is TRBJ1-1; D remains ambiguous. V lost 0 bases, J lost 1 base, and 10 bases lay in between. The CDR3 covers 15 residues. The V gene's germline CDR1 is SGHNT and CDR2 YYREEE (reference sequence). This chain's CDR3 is CASSLVGSRNTEAFF. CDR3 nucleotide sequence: TGTGCCAGCAGCTTGGTGGGCAGTAGGAACACTGAAGCTTTCTTT. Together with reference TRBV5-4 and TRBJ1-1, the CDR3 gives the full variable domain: ETGVTQSPTHLIKTRGQQVTLRCSSQSGHNTVSWYQQALGQGPQFIFQYYREEENGRGNFPPRFSGLQFPNYSSELNVNALELDDSALYLCASSLVGSRNTEAFFGQGTRLTVV.

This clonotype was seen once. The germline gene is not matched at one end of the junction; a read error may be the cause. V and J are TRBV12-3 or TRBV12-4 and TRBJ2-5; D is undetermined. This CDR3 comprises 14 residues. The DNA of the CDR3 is TGTGACAGCAGTCCGATGGATAGTATGGAGACCCAGTACTTC. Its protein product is CDSSPMDSMETQYF.

This CDR3 reads CASSSGANYGYTF. The CDR3 DNA reads as TGCGCCAGCAGCTCCGGGGCTAACTATGGCTACACCTTC. J is TRBJ1-2 and V is TRBV5-1; D remains unclear. This CDR3 is built from 13 residues. Germline loops: CDR1 SGHRS, CDR2 YFSETQ. The germline V and J ends were trimmed by 3 bases and 0 bases, with 6 bases remaining between them.

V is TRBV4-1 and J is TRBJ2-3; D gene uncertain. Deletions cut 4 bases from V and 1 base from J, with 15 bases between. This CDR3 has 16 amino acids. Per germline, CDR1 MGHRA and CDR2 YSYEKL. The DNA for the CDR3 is TGCGCCAGCAGCCGGGCTGGTCAGGCAGGCACAGATACGCAGTATTTT. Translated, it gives CASSRAGQAGTDTQYF.

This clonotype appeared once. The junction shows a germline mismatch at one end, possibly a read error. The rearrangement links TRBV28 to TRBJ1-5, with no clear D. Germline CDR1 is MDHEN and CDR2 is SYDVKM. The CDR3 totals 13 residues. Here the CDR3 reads CVSSYNPNQPQHF. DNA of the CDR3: TGTGTCAGCAGTTACAACCCGAATCAGCCCCAGCATTTT.

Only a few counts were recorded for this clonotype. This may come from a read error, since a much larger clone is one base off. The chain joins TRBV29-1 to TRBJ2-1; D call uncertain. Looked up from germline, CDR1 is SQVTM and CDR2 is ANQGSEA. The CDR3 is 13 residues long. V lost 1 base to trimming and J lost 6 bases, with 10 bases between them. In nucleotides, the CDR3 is TGCAGCGTTGAAGGTCTGGCCAGCAATGAGCAGTTCTTC. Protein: CSVEGLASNEQFF.

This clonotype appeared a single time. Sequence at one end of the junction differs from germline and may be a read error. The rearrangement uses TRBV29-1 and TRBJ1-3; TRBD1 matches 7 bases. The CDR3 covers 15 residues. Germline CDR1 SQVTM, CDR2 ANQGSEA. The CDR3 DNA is TGCGGCGTTCGAGCGGGACAGCAGTCTGGAAATACCATATATTTT. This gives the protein CGVRAGQQSGNTIYF.

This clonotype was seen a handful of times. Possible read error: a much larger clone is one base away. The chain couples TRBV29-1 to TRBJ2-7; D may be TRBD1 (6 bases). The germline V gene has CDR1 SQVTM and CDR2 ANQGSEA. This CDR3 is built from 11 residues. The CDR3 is CSVDRGYEQHF. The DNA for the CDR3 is TGCAGCGTTGACAGGGGCTACGAGCAGCACTTC.

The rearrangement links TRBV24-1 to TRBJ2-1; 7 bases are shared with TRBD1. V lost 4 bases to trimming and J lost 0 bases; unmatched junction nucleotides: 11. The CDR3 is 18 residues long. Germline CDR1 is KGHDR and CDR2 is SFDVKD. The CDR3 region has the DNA TGTGCCACCAGTGACTCGAGGACAGGTCAAAGCTCCTACAATGAGCAGTTCTTC. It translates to CATSDSRTGQSSYNEQFF.

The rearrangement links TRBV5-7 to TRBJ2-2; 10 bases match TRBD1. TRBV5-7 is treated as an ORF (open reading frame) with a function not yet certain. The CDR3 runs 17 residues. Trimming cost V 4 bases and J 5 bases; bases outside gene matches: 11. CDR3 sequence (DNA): TGTGCCAGCAGCCTCATCCTCGACAGGGGGCCTACCGGGGAGCTGTTTTTT. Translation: CASSLILDRGPTGELFF.

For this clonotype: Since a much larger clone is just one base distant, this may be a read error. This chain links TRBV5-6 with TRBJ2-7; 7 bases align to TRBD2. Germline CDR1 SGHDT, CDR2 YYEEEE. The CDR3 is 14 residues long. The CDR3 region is CASNLGLADYEQYF. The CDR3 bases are TGTGCCAGCAACTTGGGCCTAGCGGACTACGAGCAGTACTTC.

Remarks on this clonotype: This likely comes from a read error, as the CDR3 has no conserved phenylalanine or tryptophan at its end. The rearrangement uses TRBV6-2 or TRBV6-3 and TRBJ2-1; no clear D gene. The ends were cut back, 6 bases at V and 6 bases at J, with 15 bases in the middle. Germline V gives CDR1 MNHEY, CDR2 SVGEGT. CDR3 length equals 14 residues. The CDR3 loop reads CASRASVVGNEQFL. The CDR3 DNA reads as TGTGCCAGCAGGGCCAGCGTGGTGGGCAATGAGCAGTTCCTC.

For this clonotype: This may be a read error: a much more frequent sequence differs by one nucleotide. DNA for the CDR3: TGTACCGTAGAAGGTCACAGGGTTCAAGAGACCCAGTACTTC. Protein product: CTVEGHRVQETQYF. This chain joins TRBV7-9 and TRBJ2-5; tentative D call: TRBD1 (6 bases). The CDR3 contains 14 residues. Germline CDR1 SEHNR, CDR2 FQNEAQ (reference sequence).